This TCR beta chain was retrieved from a study of T cells in Graves' hyperthyroidism and ophthalmopathy. RNA transcripts served as the template for amplifying TCR beta CDR3 regions. The TCR CDR3 was amplified in a first-round RT-PCR using the HTBI primer set. TCRdb independently ran MiXCR on the multiplex PCR reads; one entry per CDR3 protein. The table lists 450,000 to 650,000 distinct CDR3 sequences, approximately 17% of them singletons. Together with thyroid ultrasound, orbital computed tomography, serum thyroxine and TRAb, clinical symptoms were used for diagnoses. PBMCs were sourced from roughly 9.7 ml fresh peripheral blood. This clonotype has only a few counts. Sequencing was performed on blood. This receptor was identified in a woman between 18 and 29 years old with Graves' ophthalmopathy.

In DNA form, the CDR3 reads TGTGCCATCACTGGACAATCCGCAGATACGCAGTATTTT. This gives the protein CAITGQSADTQYF. The chain links TRBV10-3 to TRBJ2-3, with D possibly TRBD1 on 5 matching bases. Germline values: CDR1 ENHRY, CDR2 SYGVKD. Trimming left V 7 bases short and J 4 bases short, with 12 bases between. The CDR3 sequence is 13 residues long.